The rows below give T cell receptor beta chains drawn from one sample of a study of T cell responses to AZD1222 COVID-19 vaccine. TCRdb keeps only in-frame clones here, not all; method: immunoSEQ multiplex PCR. The sample records 150,000 to 200,000 clones, just over 90% being singletons. Sequences were derived from peripheral blood, sampled 28 days after the second AZD1222 dose. The receptors derive from an adult who received the AZD1222 COVID-19 vaccine. CDR3s leave out the opening cysteine and the closing phenylalanine or tryptophan. The order of the fields is clone size, J gene, V gene, CDR3 protein. Part of the rows lack a size; the others show once, few, many or a class for expanded clones.

-	TRBJ2-3	TRBV5-6	ASSLVRASTDTQY
-	TRBJ2-2	TRBV5-6	ASSSGTGITGELF
-	TRBJ2-2	TRBV5-1	ASREVAGAYTGELF
-	TRBJ1-2	TRBV29-1	SVLDRGLMNYGYT
-	TRBJ2-3	TRBV2	ASSETASSLYVDTQY
once	TRBJ1-5	TRBV7-2	ASSLSFGNQPQH
-	TRBJ1-4	TRBV2	ASSRGQGARLNEKLF
-	TRBJ1-6	TRBV4-3	ASSQEGEGSPLH
-	TRBJ2-1	TRBV14	ASSLLAGGPYNEQF
-	TRBJ1-2	TRBV18	ASSRPVLPTYGYT
-	TRBJ1-5	TRBV28	ASSSSRGRAFDQPQH
-	TRBJ1-2	TRBV15	ATSSTRGLNYGYT
-	TRBJ1-4	TRBV20-1	SATRGEKLF
-	TRBJ1-2	TRBV13	ASSSRVGGNYGYT
-	TRBJ1-4	TRBV7-2	ASSPGTAPSNEKLF
-	TRBJ1-5	TRBV30	AWSLTGGEGQPQH
-	TRBJ1-2	TRBV5-4	ASSPDRVGGYT
-	TRBJ1-2	TRBV10-1	ASSVRDREDYGYT
-	TRBJ1-4	TRBV18	ATSQVLSEKLF
-	TRBJ1-2	TRBV4-3	ASSRTITGGAFYGYT
-	TRBJ2-7	TRBV29-1	SARDGTYEQY
-	TRBJ1-1	TRBV5-1	ASSPDRGYTEAF
-	TRBJ2-3	TRBV5-4	ASSSVTDTQY
-	TRBJ1-6	TRBV4-2	ASSRGGTGDWNSPLH
-	TRBJ1-1	TRBV7-9	ASSLQTGGVDTEAF
-	TRBJ1-6	TRBV28	ASSTIRGISYNSPLH
-	TRBJ1-5	TRBV4-1	ASSLGQGYQPQH
-	TRBJ1-1	TRBV11-2	ASSLETPGVEAF
-	TRBJ1-2	TRBV10-1	ARGTPNYGYT